This record concerns one TCR beta chain sequence. Sequencing libraries of naive CD8 cells derived from around 20,000 to 990,000 sorted cells with 10%, 30% or 50% RNA. Sorted naive CD8 T cells were those defined as CD8+CD4-CCR7+CD45RA+. These data come from a study of molecular identifiers for immune sequencing clone quantification. Trimming took off 8 bases at V and 2 bases at J, with 19 bases between the two ends. Germline assignment: CDR1 MNHEY and CDR2 SVGEGT. This CDR3 spans 15 amino acids. TCRdb reprocessed the PCR reads via MiXCR and lists one record per CDR3 protein. The repertoire holds under 800,000 distinct CDR3 sequences, with roughly 23% as singletons.

This TCR was sampled from a human donor in good health. Some libraries in this study had Jurkat cell RNA spiked in. The rearrangement uses TRBV6-2 or TRBV6-3 and TRBJ2-7; possible D gene TRBD1, 5 bases. The sample taken for sequencing was naive CD8+ T cells from blood, with Jurkat cell RNA spiked in. The subset: FACS-sorted CD8+CD4-CCR7+CD45RA+ naive T cells. The CDR3 loop reads CASSKTTVLTYEQYF. The CDR3 DNA reads TGTGCCAGCTCCAAAACGACAGTTCTTACCTACGAGCAGTACTTC.